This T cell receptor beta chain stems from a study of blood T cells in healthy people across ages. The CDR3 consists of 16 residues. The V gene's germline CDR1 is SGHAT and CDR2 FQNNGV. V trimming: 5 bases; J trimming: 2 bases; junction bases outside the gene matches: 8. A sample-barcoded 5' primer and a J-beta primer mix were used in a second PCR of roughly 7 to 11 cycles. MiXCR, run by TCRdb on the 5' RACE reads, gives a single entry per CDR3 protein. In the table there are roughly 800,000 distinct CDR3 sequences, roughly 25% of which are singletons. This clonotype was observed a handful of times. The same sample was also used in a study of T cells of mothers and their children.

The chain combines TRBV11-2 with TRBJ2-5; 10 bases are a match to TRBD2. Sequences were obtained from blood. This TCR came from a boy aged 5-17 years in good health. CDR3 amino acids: CASSPRTSGPQETQYF. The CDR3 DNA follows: TGTGCCAGCAGCCCACGGACTAGCGGACCTCAAGAGACCCAGTACTTC.